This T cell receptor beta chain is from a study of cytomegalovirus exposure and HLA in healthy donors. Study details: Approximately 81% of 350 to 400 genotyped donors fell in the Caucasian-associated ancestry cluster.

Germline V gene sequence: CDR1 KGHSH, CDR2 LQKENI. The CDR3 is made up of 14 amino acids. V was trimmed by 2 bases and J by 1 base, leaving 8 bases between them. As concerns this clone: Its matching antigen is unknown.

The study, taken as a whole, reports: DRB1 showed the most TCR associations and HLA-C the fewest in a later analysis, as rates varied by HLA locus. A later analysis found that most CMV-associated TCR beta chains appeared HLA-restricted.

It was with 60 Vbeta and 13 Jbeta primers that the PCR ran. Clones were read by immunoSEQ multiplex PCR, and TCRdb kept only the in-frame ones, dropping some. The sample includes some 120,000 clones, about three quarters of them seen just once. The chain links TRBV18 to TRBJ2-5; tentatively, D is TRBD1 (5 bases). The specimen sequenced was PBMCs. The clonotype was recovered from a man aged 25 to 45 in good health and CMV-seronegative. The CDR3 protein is CASSPATVQETQYF. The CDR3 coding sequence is TGTGCCAGCTCACCAGCGACAGTCCAAGAGACCCAGTACTTC. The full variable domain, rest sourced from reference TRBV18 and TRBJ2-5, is NAGVMQNPRHLVRRRGQEARLRCSPMKGHSHVYWYRQLPEEGLKFMVYLQKENIIDESGMPKERFSAEFPKEGPSILRIQQVVRGDSAAYFCASSPATVQETQYFGPGTRLLVL.